This T cell receptor (beta chain) was observed in a study of blood T cell repertoires in COVID-19 (dated by TCRdb to the early 2020s). About the investigation overall: The collaborator samples originated in the United States, Italy and Spain and spanned the acute and convalescent phases of COVID-19. Where available, HLA class I and class II types were taken from metadata supplied by the sample provider and were not determined by assay-based typing. The repertoires were released in a freely available public database meant as a resource for research on the immune response to SARS-CoV-2. The dataset comprised deeply sampled blood TCRbeta repertoires from subjects exposed to, actively infected with, or recovered from COVID-19. The sample metadata nearly always contained a de-identified subject ID, COVID-19 status, age in years and sex. The samples were drawn from two sources: the first 160 participants of the ongoing ImmuneRACE study, and 1,254 subjects contributed by 6 global collaborators. The material from the prospective study consisted of cDNA or gDNA derived from T cells, B-cell-depleted T cells, or PBMCs.

A remark on this clone: The target of this receptor is not known. Nothing much larger sits one base from this clone, and base qualities are not available.

General conclusions and limits of the study: Clinical and demographic metadata were provided uncurated, with the amount varying by source and participant.

The immunoSEQ Assay, a bias-controlled multiplex PCR, was used to amplify TCRbeta CDR3 regions from genomic DNA. Concerning the study's data processing: Nucleated cell counts per sample were estimated from amplification of reference gene primers within the assay. To quantify the absolute abundance of each unique TCRbeta CDR3 rearrangement, sequence reads were collapsed and filtered. Productive Simpson clonality was computed per sample as the square root of Simpson's diversity index over productive rearrangements. TCRdb retrieved this table from immuneACCESS and kept in-frame rearrangements only. Not all clones are present; in checked studies, unresolved V genes account for under half, and no reason is known for the remainder. The DNA was the basis for D and trimming; V, J and clone size are from that table. This sample gives about 160,000 clones in total; roughly 85% of them show up just once. The ten largest clones take up about 3.5% of the sample.

V is pared back by 0 bases and J by 4 bases, with 10 bases lying between the germline termini. Reading from cysteine to phenylalanine, the CDR3 counts 14 amino acids. Just the 42-base CDR3 DNA is kept, in frame starting at base 1. The germline V gene sets CDR1 to SGHRS and CDR2 to YFSETQ. The collaborating institutions used their own protocols to collect whole blood in K2EDTA tubes. For TCRbeta analysis, collaborators shipped samples as frozen whole blood, isolated PBMCs, or DNA extracted from either of those sample types. Sequencing was performed on peripheral blood. The source of this sequence is a human donor with acute or convalescent COVID-19. The donor label of this sample is uncertain. The chain links TRBV5-1 with TRBJ1-2; the D gene is possibly TRBD1, with 5 bases matching. The sequence in DNA is TGCGCCAGCAGCTTGGGACAGATGGGCTATGGCTACACCTTC. This is translated as CASSLGQMGYGYTF.